This entry lists 5 T cell receptor beta chains sequenced from one sample in a study of T cells in Graves' hyperthyroidism and ophthalmopathy. The TCR beta CDR3 regions underwent amplification using RNA transcripts as the source. RT-PCR in the first round (using the HTBI primer set) targeted the TCR CDR3. TCRdb called the multiplex PCR reads again in MiXCR, with one record for every CDR3 protein. Counted here are around 580,000 distinct CDR3 sequences, 16% occurring once; the ten biggest clones make up about 18%. Source material: blood. Every receptor here comes from a woman between 18 and 30 years old with Graves' hyperthyroidism.

This clonotype appeared many times. This chain joins TRBV7-3 and TRBJ2-3, with 15 bases aligning to TRBD2. This CDR3 has 17 amino acids. Germline V gene lookup returns CDR1 SGHTA and CDR2 FQGTGA. V trimming: 4 bases; J trimming: 4 bases; junction bases outside the gene matches: 6. The CDR3, as DNA: TGTGCCAGCAGCTCGGGACTAGCGGGGGGAGACGCAGATACGCAGTATTTT. As protein: CASSSGLAGGDADTQYF.

This clonotype came up many times. J is TRBJ2-7 and V is TRBV20-1; D not certain. The CDR3 is 16 residues long. The germline V gene has CDR1 DFQATT and CDR2 SNEGSKA (reference sequence). Trimming left V 3 bases short and J 2 bases short, with 20 bases between. The CDR3 protein is CSARDGDRGDTYEQYF. In nucleotides, the CDR3 is TGCAGTGCTAGGGATGGGGATCGCGGCGACACCTACGAGCAGTACTTC.

In its sample, this clonotype was seen many times. This sequence joins TRBV19 and TRBJ1-1; D is undetermined. V gave up 7 bases and J gave up 5 bases, with 17 bases separating them. Germline-derived CDR1 and CDR2 are LNHDA and SQIVND (reference sequence). The CDR3 is 14 amino acids. CDR3 sequence (DNA): TGTGCCAGTAAGATTGAAGAAGGAAGGACTGAAGCTTTCTTT. Its protein is CASKIEEGRTEAFF.

V usage is TRBV20-1 and J usage is TRBJ2-1, with 11 positions matching TRBD2. V lost 5 bases, J lost 6 bases, and 9 bases stayed unmatched. The CDR3 sequence is 15 residues long. Germline V lookup: CDR1 DFQATT, CDR2 SNEGSKA (reference sequence). The CDR3 region is CSARRTSGRRNEQFF. The CDR3 DNA reads TGCAGTGCTCGCCGAACTAGCGGGAGACGCAATGAGCAGTTCTTC.

CDR3 DNA sequence: TGCAGTGCCGGGGACCGAGACACCGGGGAGCTGTTTTTT. Translated, it gives CSAGDRDTGELFF. The V call is TRBV20-1, the J call TRBJ2-2; D could derive from TRBD1 or TRBD2 (5 bases each). This CDR3 has 13 residues. From germline, CDR1 is DFQATT and CDR2 SNEGSKA (reference sequence). The V end lost 6 bases, the J end lost 3 bases, and 11 bases lay between the germline ends.